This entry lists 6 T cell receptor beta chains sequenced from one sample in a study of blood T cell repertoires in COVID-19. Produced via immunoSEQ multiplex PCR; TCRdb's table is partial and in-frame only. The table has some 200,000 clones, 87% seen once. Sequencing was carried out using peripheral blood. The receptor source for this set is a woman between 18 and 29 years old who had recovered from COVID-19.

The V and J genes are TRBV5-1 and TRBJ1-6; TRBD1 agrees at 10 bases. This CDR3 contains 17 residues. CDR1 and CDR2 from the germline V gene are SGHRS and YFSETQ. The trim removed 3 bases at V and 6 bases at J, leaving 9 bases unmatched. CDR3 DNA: TGCGCCAGCAGCTCCCACCTCCGGGACAGGGGTAATTCACCCCTCCACTTT. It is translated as CASSSHLRDRGNSPLHF.

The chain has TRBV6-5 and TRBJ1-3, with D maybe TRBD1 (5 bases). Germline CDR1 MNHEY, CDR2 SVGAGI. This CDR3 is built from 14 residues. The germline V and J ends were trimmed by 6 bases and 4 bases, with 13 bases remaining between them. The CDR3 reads CASSRGGSGNTIYF. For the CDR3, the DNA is TGTGCCAGCAGCCGGGGGGGGTCCGGAAACACCATATATTTT.

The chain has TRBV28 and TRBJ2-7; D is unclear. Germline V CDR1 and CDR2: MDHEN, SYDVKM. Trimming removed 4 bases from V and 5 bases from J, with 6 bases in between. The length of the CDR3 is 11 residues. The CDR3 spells CASSSPDEQYF. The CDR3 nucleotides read TGTGCCAGCAGTTCTCCGGACGAGCAGTACTTC.

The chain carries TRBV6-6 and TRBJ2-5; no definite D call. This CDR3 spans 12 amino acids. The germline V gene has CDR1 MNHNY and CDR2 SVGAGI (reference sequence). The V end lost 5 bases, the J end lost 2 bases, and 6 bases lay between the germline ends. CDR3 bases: TGTGCCAGCAGTAGAGGACAAGAGACCCAGTACTTC. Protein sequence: CASSRGQETQYF.

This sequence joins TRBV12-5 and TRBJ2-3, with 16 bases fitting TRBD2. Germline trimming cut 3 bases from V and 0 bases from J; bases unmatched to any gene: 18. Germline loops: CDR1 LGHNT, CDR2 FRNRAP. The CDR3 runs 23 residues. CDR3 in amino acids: CASGFVHLLPGLAGGGSTDTQYF. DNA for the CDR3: TGTGCTAGTGGTTTCGTCCACCTTCTCCCGGGACTAGCGGGAGGGGGTAGCACAGATACGCAGTATTTT.

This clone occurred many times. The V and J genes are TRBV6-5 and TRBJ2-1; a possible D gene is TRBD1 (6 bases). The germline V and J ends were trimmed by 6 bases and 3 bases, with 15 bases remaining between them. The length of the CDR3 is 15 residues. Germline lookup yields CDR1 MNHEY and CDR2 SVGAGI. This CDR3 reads CASSPGQMIYNEQFF. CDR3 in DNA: TGTGCCAGCAGCCCGGGACAAATGATCTACAATGAGCAGTTCTTC.